This T cell receptor beta chain is drawn from a study of T cell responses to AZD1222 COVID-19 vaccine. Study results and caveats: Spike-wide vaccine-associated CD4 TCRs dominated at 160-218 and 743-854. Close to half of all spike-specific TCRs reportedly target regions of the variants that are unmutated. Samples come after the peak T cell response, not at day 14.

Assay: immunoSEQ multiplex PCR; the TCRdb copy retains only in-frame clones and omits some. The data contain about 82,000 clones, over 90% of them singletons. About this clone itself: Its antigen is still unknown.

Germline-derived CDR1 and CDR2 are SEHNR and FQNEAQ (reference sequence). This CDR3 is 15 amino acids long. V lost 1 base to trimming and J lost 3 bases, with 13 bases between them. The sample here was peripheral blood, taken on day 0 of AZD1222 vaccination. The receptor comes from an adult in good health. This sequence joins TRBV7-9 and TRBJ2-7; D is undetermined. CDR3 sequence reads: CASSLVSGAIYEQYF. The CDR3 DNA sequence: TGTGCCAGCAGCTTAGTGTCGGGCGCGATCTACGAGCAGTACTTC.